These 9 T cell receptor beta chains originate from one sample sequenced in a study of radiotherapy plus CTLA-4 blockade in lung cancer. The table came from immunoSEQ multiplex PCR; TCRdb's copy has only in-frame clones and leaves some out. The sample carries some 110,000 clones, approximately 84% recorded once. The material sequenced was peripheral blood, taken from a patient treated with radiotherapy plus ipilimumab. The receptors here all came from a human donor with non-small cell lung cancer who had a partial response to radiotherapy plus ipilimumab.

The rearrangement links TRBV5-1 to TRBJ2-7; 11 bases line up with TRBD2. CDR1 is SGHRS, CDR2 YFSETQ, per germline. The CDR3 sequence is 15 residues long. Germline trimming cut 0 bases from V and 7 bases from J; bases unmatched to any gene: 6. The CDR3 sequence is CASSLDRTSGHEQYF. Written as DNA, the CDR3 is TGCGCCAGCAGCTTGGATAGGACTAGCGGGCATGAGCAGTACTTC.

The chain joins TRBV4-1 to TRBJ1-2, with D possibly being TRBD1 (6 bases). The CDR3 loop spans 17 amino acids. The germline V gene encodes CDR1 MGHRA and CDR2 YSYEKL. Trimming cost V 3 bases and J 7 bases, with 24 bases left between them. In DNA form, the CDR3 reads TGCGCCAGCAGCCAGAGCTCCTTATTACAGGGACGAATTGGCTACACCTTC. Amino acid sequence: CASSQSSLLQGRIGYTF.

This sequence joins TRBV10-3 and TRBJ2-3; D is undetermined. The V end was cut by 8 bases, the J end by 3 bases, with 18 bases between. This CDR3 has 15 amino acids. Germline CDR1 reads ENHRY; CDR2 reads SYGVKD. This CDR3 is CAIHLDRGGTDTQYF. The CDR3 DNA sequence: TGTGCCATCCACCTTGACCGCGGTGGAACAGATACGCAGTATTTT.

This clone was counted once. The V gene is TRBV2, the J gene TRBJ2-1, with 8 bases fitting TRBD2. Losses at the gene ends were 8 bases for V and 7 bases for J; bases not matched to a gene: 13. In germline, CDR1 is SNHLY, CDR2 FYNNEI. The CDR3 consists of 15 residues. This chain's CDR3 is CASPRASGSTNEQFF. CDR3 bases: TGTGCCAGCCCCCGTGCGAGCGGGAGTACGAATGAGCAGTTCTTC.

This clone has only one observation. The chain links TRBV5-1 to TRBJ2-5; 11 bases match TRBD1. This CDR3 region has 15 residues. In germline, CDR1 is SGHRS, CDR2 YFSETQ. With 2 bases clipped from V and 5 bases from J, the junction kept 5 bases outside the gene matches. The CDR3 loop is CASSFPGQGVETQYF. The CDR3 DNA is TGCGCCAGCAGCTTCCCGGGACAGGGGGTGGAGACCCAGTACTTC.

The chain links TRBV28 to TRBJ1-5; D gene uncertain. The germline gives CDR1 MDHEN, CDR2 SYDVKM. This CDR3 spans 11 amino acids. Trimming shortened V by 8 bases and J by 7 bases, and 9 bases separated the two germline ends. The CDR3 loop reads CASGQVQPQHF. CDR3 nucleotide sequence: TGTGCCAGCGGGCAGGTCCAGCCCCAGCATTTT.

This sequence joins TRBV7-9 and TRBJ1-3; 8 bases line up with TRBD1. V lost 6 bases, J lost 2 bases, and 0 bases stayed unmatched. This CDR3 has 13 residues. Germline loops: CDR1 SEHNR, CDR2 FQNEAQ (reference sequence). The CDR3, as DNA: TGTGCCAGCAGGACAGGGGCTGGAAACACCATATATTTT. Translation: CASRTGAGNTIYF.

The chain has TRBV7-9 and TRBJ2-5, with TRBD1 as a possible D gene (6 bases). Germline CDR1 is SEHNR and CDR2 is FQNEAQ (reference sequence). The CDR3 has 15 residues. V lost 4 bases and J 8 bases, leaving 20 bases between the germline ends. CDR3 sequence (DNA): TGTGCCAGCAGCTCACCCGACAGGCCGGCTAAAACCCAGTACTTC. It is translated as CASSSPDRPAKTQYF.

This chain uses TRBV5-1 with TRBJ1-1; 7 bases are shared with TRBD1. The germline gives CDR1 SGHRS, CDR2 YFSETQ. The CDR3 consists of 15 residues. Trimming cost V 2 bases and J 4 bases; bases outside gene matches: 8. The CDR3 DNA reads TGCGCCAGCAGCTTCACAGGGGCCCTGGGCACTGAAGCTTTCTTT. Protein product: CASSFTGALGTEAFF.